This T cell receptor beta chain was found in a study of CD8 T cells in ankylosing spondylitis. Using its own MiXCR run on the 5' RACE reads, TCRdb lists one record per CDR3 protein. Altogether 150,000 to 200,000 distinct CDR3 sequences are present, 25% to 35% being singletons, with the ten largest covering around 6%. From germline, CDR1 is LGHNA and CDR2 YSLEER. The length of the CDR3 is 15 residues. V gave up 0 bases and J gave up 4 bases, with 10 bases separating them. This receptor was taken from a male donor with ankylosing spondylitis. The gene calls are TRBV4-3 and TRBJ2-1, with unresolved D. The sequencing sample was made of synovial fluid, either unsorted or a sorted T cell fraction (not recorded which). DNA of the CDR3: TGCGCCAGCAGCCAAGATTTGACACCGTACAATGAGCAGTTCTTC. Encoded protein: CASSQDLTPYNEQFF.